These 25 T cell receptor beta chains were all obtained from the same sample, sequenced in a study of blood T cells in healthy people across ages. The second PCR ran roughly 6 to 11 cycles with a sample-barcoded 5' primer and J-beta primers. TCRdb redid the calling of the 5' RACE reads with MiXCR, one entry per CDR3 protein. The sample contains 800,000 to 950,000 distinct CDR3 sequences, approximately 49% of which appear only once. The source material was blood. These receptors all come from a man between 25 and 39 years old in good health.

This clonotype has a handful of counts. CDR3 sequence (DNA): TGTGCCAGCAGTTCGACGCCCCGACAGGCCCATCACACCTTC. Encoded protein: CASSSTPRQAHHTF. The chain uses TRBV27 and TRBJ1-2; the D gene is possibly TRBD1 (6 bases). Germline CDR1 MNHEY, CDR2 SMNVEV (reference sequence). V lost 4 bases and J lost 12, with 21 bases in between. This CDR3 has 14 residues.

This sequence joins TRBV20-1 and TRBJ1-2; TRBD1 might be the D (5 bases). V was trimmed by 0 bases and J by 7 bases, leaving 15 bases between them. This CDR3 spans 14 amino acids. Germline V gene data show CDR1 as DFQATT and CDR2 as SNEGSKA (reference sequence). CDR3 coding DNA: TGCAGTGCTAGAGACCCCCATATGCAGGGTGGCTACACCTTC. It specifies CSARDPHMQGGYTF.

Regarding this clonotype: A much more abundant neighbour one base away suggests this may be a read error. The chain has TRBV7-2 and TRBJ2-5; the D gene is possibly TRBD2 (6 bases). The end of the DNA is better explained by TRBJ2-7, so the J call may be wrong. The CDR3 totals 13 residues. CDR1 SGHTA and CDR2 FQGNSA come from the germline V gene. This CDR3 reads CASSNNGGYEQYF. DNA of the CDR3: TGTGCCAGCAGCAATAACGGGGGTTACGAGCAGTACTTC.

V and J are TRBV20-1 and TRBJ2-1; TRBD2 matches at 12 bases. The DNA matches TRBJ2-7 better at its end, which makes the J call doubtful. Germline V gene data show CDR1 as DFQATT and CDR2 as SNEGSKA (reference sequence). CDR3 length: 16 amino acids. The CDR3 reads CSAIRLAGVLYNEQYF. The CDR3 region has the DNA TGCAGTGCTATACGACTAGCGGGAGTCTTATACAATGAGCAGTACTTC.

The rearrangement joins TRBV2 to TRBJ2-7; D possibly corresponds to TRBD1 (6 bases). The DNA matches TRBJ2-5 better at its end, which makes the J call doubtful. This CDR3 has 15 amino acids. Germline CDR1 reads SNHLY; CDR2 reads FYNNEI. The CDR3 DNA reads as TGTGCCAGCAGTGATGGGGGCGCCGCTAAAGAGACCCAGTACTTC. This encodes CASSDGGAAKETQYF.

This clonotype was detected only once. The chain has TRBV7-2 and TRBJ2-4; D not resolved. The CDR3 is 18 amino acids. V lost 2 bases and J lost 0, with 17 bases in between. Germline V gives CDR1 SGHTA, CDR2 FQGNSA. CDR3 bases: TGTGCCAGCAGCTTAAGCAGCTCACTCAGACTAGCCAAAAACATTCAGTACTTC. This gives the protein CASSLSSSLRLAKNIQYF.

To note about this clonotype: A clone one base away is much larger, so this may be a read error. The J gene is TRBJ2-3, the V gene TRBV5-1; D is possibly TRBD1 (5 bases). With 4 bases removed from V and 0 bases from J, the gap between germline ends came to 15 bases. Germline values: CDR1 SGHRS, CDR2 YFSETQ. The CDR3 totals 16 residues. Here the CDR3 reads CASSQTETSSTDTQYF. In nucleotides, the CDR3 is TGCGCCAGCAGCCAGACAGAGACTTCTAGCACAGATACGCAGTATTTT.

V gene TRBV20-1 combines with J gene TRBJ1-4, with D unresolved. V lost 3 bases to trimming and J lost 7 bases, with 18 bases between them. CDR3 size: 15 residues. The V gene's germline CDR1 is DFQATT and CDR2 SNEGSKA (reference sequence). CDR3 protein: CSARISPSAGEKLFF. The DNA of the CDR3 is TGCAGTGCTAGGATAAGCCCCTCTGCGGGTGAAAAACTGTTTTTT.

This clonotype was found a few times. The rearrangement uses TRBV25-1 and TRBJ2-5; either TRBD1 or TRBD2 may fit D (7 bases each). V was trimmed by 2 bases and J by 5 bases, leaving 15 bases between them. The CDR3 is 15 amino acids. The germline V gene encodes CDR1 MGHDK and CDR2 SYGVNS. The CDR3 DNA follows: TGTGCCAGCAGTGAACCCCGACAGGGAGGGGAGACCCAGTACTTC. Its protein product is CASSEPRQGGETQYF.

The DNA of the CDR3 is TGTGCCAGCAGTATCGCGGGAGGGCGGGGCACAGATACGCAGTATTTT. Residues: CASSIAGGRGTDTQYF. The rearrangement joins TRBV28 to TRBJ2-3; 9 bases fit TRBD2. V lost 5 bases and J lost 1; bases outside the gene matches: 7. The CDR3 spans 16 residues. CDR1 MDHEN and CDR2 SYDVKM come from the germline V gene.

The V gene is TRBV25-1, the J gene TRBJ2-1; D is undetermined. V dropped 4 bases and J dropped 4 bases, with 8 bases sitting between them. Germline V gene sequence: CDR1 MGHDK, CDR2 SYGVNS. The CDR3 runs 13 residues. The CDR3 spells CASSAYQYNEQFF. CDR3 sequence (DNA): TGTGCCAGCAGTGCTTACCAATACAATGAGCAGTTCTTC.

Only a few counts were recorded for this clonotype. The rearrangement links TRBV29-1 to TRBJ2-7; 9 positions agree with TRBD1. The CDR3 covers 12 residues. Germline V gene sequence: CDR1 SQVTM, CDR2 ANQGSEA. The junction had 7 bases not matched to a gene; V was cut back by 7 bases and J by 6 bases. The CDR3 DNA reads as TGCAGCGCGGGACAGGGAGAACGCGAGCAGTACTTC. Amino acid sequence: CSAGQGEREQYF.

The chain has TRBV6-6 and TRBJ1-4, with D possibly being TRBD1 (5 bases). Germline CDR1 reads MNHNY; CDR2 reads SVGAGI (reference sequence). The CDR3 totals 14 residues. The germline V and J ends were trimmed by 6 bases and 4 bases, with 12 bases remaining between them. In DNA, the CDR3 is TGTGCCAGCAGGCCCGCCGGGGGTAATGAAAAACTGTTTTTT. Translation: CASRPAGGNEKLFF.

The chain couples TRBV6-1 to TRBJ2-3; D gene uncertain. Trimming removed 6 bases at V and 0 bases at J, with 19 bases between. Looked up from germline, CDR1 is MNHNS and CDR2 is SASEGT. The CDR3 totals 17 residues. CDR3 sequence (DNA): TGTGCCAGCAGACCCGAATATGGTCGTTCTAGCACAGATACGCAGTATTTT. Residues: CASRPEYGRSSTDTQYF.

This clonotype was recorded many times. V is TRBV4-3 and J is TRBJ2-1; D unclear. This CDR3 region has 14 residues. Germline CDR1 LGHNA, CDR2 YSLEER. Trimming left V 1 base short and J 8 bases short, with 12 bases between. CDR3 amino acids: CASSQVVRAHEQFF. In DNA form, the CDR3 reads TGCGCCAGCAGCCAAGTAGTACGGGCCCATGAGCAGTTCTTC.

V and J are TRBV7-2 and TRBJ2-3, with unresolved D. V was pared by 0 bases and J by 7 bases, with 14 bases between. CDR1 and CDR2 (germline): SGHTA, FQGNSA. CDR3 length: 15 amino acids. CDR3 bases: TGTGCCAGCAGCTTAGCGCTTAGGGCGGATAATACGCAGTATTTT. This encodes CASSLALRADNTQYF.

The J gene is TRBJ2-3, the V gene TRBV2, with D possibly being TRBD2 (6 bases). Germline V lookup: CDR1 SNHLY, CDR2 FYNNEI. CDR3 length: 16 residues. Trimming took off 2 bases at V and 1 base at J, with 13 bases between the two ends. The CDR3 bases are TGTGCCAGCAGTGAAATATCATCGGGGGGCACAGATACGCAGTATTTT. Translating it yields CASSEISSGGTDTQYF.

The genes are TRBV20-1 and TRBJ1-6; D is uncertain. V dropped 5 bases and J dropped 3 bases, with 14 bases sitting between them. The CDR3 spans 15 residues. The germline gives CDR1 DFQATT, CDR2 SNEGSKA (reference sequence). CDR3 in DNA: TGCAGTGCTCATCGCCAGGAAAACTATAATTCACCCCTCCACTTT. Translating gives CSAHRQENYNSPLHF.

Concerning this clonotype itself: One base away lies a much larger clone, so this may be a sequencing read error. The chain is built from TRBV30 and TRBJ2-1; no firm D call. V was clipped by 0 bases and J by 13 bases, with 16 bases between them. The CDR3 has 13 amino acids. Germline V gene lookup returns CDR1 GTSNPN and CDR2 SVGIG (reference sequence). The CDR3, as DNA: TGTGCCTGGAGTGTACGCAGAAGAGAGACCCAGTTCTTC. Amino acid sequence: CAWSVRRRETQFF.

Of note for this clonotype: A read error is possible here, since a much larger clone lies one base away. The genes are TRBV4-2 and TRBJ1-2, with 11 bases fitting TRBD1. CDR1 LGHNA and CDR2 YNFKEQ come from the germline V gene. V was clipped by 1 base and J by 7 bases; unmatched bases: 5. CDR3 length: 15 amino acids. In DNA form, the CDR3 reads TGTGCCAGCAGCCAAGCGGACAGGGGGCGCGGTGGCTACACCTTC. Translation: CASSQADRGRGGYTF.

This clonotype was observed at least ten times. V gene TRBV7-2 combines with J gene TRBJ2-5, with TRBD1 matching over 7 bases. J was trimmed by 2 bases and V by 5 bases; bases with no gene match: 2. Germline CDR1 is SGHTA and CDR2 is FQGNSA. The CDR3 runs to 13 residues. In nucleotides, the CDR3 is TGTGCCAGCAGCCAACAGGGGCAAGAGACCCAGTACTTC. Its protein product is CASSQQGQETQYF.

This clonotype was seen once. The rearrangement uses TRBV19 and TRBJ2-5, with TRBD1 matching over 7 bases. The DNA end favors TRBJ2-7, so the J call may be wrong. CDR1 and CDR2 from the germline V gene are LNHDA and SQIVND (reference sequence). The CDR3 is 14 residues long. As DNA, the CDR3 is TGTGCCAGTGGAGACAGGGAGAGGACCTACGAGCAGTACTTC. Protein sequence: CASGDRERTYEQYF.

This chain links TRBV20-1 with TRBJ1-1; the D is unclear. V was cut by 3 bases and J by 0 bases, with 14 bases left in between. Germline V lookup: CDR1 DFQATT, CDR2 SNEGSKA (reference sequence). The CDR3 has 15 residues. The chain's CDR3 is CSARGSSAMNTEAFF. The CDR3 region has the DNA TGCAGTGCTAGGGGTAGCTCAGCGATGAACACTGAAGCTTTCTTT.

This clonotype was seen a handful of times. V is TRBV5-6 and J is TRBJ2-5; D uncertain. The ends were cut back, 3 bases at V and 0 bases at J, with 15 bases in the middle. Per germline, CDR1 SGHDT and CDR2 YYEEEE. This CDR3 spans 16 amino acids. CDR3 residues: CASSYPRAENQETQYF. The CDR3 coding sequence is TGTGCCAGCAGCTACCCACGGGCAGAGAACCAAGAGACCCAGTACTTC.

V and J are TRBV23-1 and TRBJ2-3; 8 bases are shared with TRBD2. TRBV23-1 is noted as an ORF with a role that remains uncertain. The ends lost 0 bases at V and 6 bases at J; junction bases unmatched: 5. CDR3 length equals 15 residues. The CDR3 reads CASSQSWRGEDTQYF. The CDR3 nucleotides read TGCGCCAGCAGTCAATCTTGGCGGGGGGAGGATACGCAGTATTTT.